These T cell receptor beta chains were read from a single sample in a study of beta chain features in type 1 diabetes. Clones were read by immunoSEQ multiplex PCR, and TCRdb kept only the in-frame ones, dropping some. The sample shows more than 200,000 clones, roughly 16% of them seen only once. Source material: naive CD4+ T cells from blood. All receptors come from a young man with type 1 diabetes. Both conserved end residues are part of each CDR3. The order of the fields is J gene, D gene, clone size, V gene, CDR3 length, CDR3 DNA, CDR3 protein. D genes are given only for firm matches. Size tells how often a clone was seen (once, few, many) or the class of an expanded clone, and some rows leave it out.

>TRBJ1-2|TRBD1|few|TRBV29-1|12
TGCAGCGCTGCCAGGACAGGGAATGGCTACACCTTC
CSAARTGNGYTF
>TRBJ2-1|TRBD1|few|TRBV15|14
TGTGCCACCAGCAAAGGACAGGACTACAATGAGCAGTTCTTC
CATSKGQDYNEQFF
>TRBJ2-5|NA|NA|TRBV27|14
TGTGCCAGCAGTTTTAGGGGCCGCGGGGAGACCCAGTACTTC
CASSFRGRGETQYF
>TRBJ2-1|NA|few|TRBV6-1|13
TGTGCCAGCAGTGAATGGGGGCAAAATGAGCAGTTCTTC
CASSEWGQNEQFF
>TRBJ2-3|TRBD2|once|TRBV25-1|13
TGTGCCAGCAGTGGGGACTACACAGATACGCAGTATTTT
CASSGDYTDTQYF
>TRBJ2-3|NA|few|TRBV2|14
TGTGCCAGCAGTGGAATAGTACCCGGGGATACGCAGTATTTT
CASSGIVPGDTQYF
>TRBJ2-3|NA|NA|TRBV18|13
TGTGCCAGCTCACCAACCCAGCCAGATACGCAGTATTTT
CASSPTQPDTQYF
>TRBJ2-7|TRBD2|NA|TRBV7-2|15
TGTGCCAGCAGCGTAGACGGCGGGAGGGCCTACGAGCAGTACTTC
CASSVDGGRAYEQYF
>TRBJ2-1|TRBD2|NA|TRBV18|14
TGTGCCAGCTCACCGGGAGGGTTGGACAATGAGCAGTTCTTC
CASSPGGLDNEQFF
>TRBJ2-1|TRBD2|NA|TRBV29-1|15
TGCAGCGTTGTCAAGAGCGGGGGGGCCTACAATGAGCAGTTCTTC
CSVVKSGGAYNEQFF
>TRBJ2-4|TRBD2|few|TRBV27|16
TGTGCCAGCACCCAACTAGCGGGAGGAGTCAAAAACATTCAGTACTTC
CASTQLAGGVKNIQYF
>TRBJ2-2|NA|NA|TRBV7-9|16
TGTGCCAGCAGCTTACGTAGTCCTCAAAAGACCGGGGAGCTGTTTTTT
CASSLRSPQKTGELFF
>TRBJ2-7|TRBD2|NA|TRBV18|15
TGTGCCAGCTCAAATAGCGGGACGGCAAATGACGAGCAGTACTTC
CASSNSGTANDEQYF
>TRBJ1-2|TRBD1|NA|TRBV7-2|13
TGTGCCAGCAGCTCGCCGGGACAGGGACCCTACACCTTC
CASSSPGQGPYTF
>TRBJ2-5|NA|NA|TRBV9|12
TGTGCCAGCAGCGTAGTGCAGGGGACCCAGTACTTC
CASSVVQGTQYF
>TRBJ2-7|NA|NA|TRBV7-9|15
TGTGCCAGCACCCAAGGGGCAGGTTTGTCCTACGAGCAGTACTTC
CASTQGAGLSYEQYF
>TRBJ2-5|TRBD1|few|TRBV2|15
TGTGCCAGCAGTGAAGAAGGGACAGGGGGCGAGACCCAGTACTTC
CASSEEGTGGETQYF
>TRBJ1-2|NA|NA|TRBV4-1|15
TGCGCCAGCAGCCCCCAAGAACGGGTAGGATATGGCTACACCTTC
CASSPQERVGYGYTF
>TRBJ2-3|NA|few|TRBV2|14
TGTGCCAGCGCCCCTATAGGGACCACAGATACGCAGTATTTT
CASAPIGTTDTQYF
>TRBJ2-6|TRBD2|NA|TRBV28|17
TGTGCCAGCAGTTTACTAGCGGGAGGAAGTGGGGCCAACGTCCTGACTTTC
CASSLLAGGSGANVLTF
>TRBJ1-1|TRBD1|NA|TRBV5-4|14
TGTGCCAGCAGTCGAGGACAGGGTATTGCTGAAGCTTTCTTT
CASSRGQGIAEAFF
>TRBJ1-4|NA|few|TRBV5-1|14
TGCGCCAGCAGCCTTTCGGGATATAATGAAAAACTGTTTTTT
CASSLSGYNEKLFF
>TRBJ2-7|NA|once|TRBV6-4|16
TGTGCCAGCAGTGAGACCGGGACTCTCAGGGTAAACGAGCAGTACTTC
CASSETGTLRVNEQYF
>TRBJ2-3|NA|NA|TRBV30|14
TGTGCCTGGAGTAAAAGCGCCAGCACAGATACGCAGTATTTT
CAWSKSASTDTQYF
>TRBJ2-1|TRBD2|NA|TRBV30|15
TGTGCCTGGAGTGTAGGGACTAGCGCCTACAATGAGCAGTTCTTC
CAWSVGTSAYNEQFF
>TRBJ2-1|TRBD1|NA|TRBV23-1|19
TGCGCCAGCAGTCCGAAAGGACAGGCGGGTATTAGCTCCTACAATGAGCAGTTCTTC
CASSPKGQAGISSYNEQFF
>TRBJ2-7|TRBD1|few|TRBV29-1|14
TGCAGCGTTGCACCGGGACAGGGAGGGTACGAGCAGTACTTC
CSVAPGQGGYEQYF
>TRBJ2-5|NA|few|TRBV18|16
TGTGCCAGCTCACCATCGGGAGCCCGTCCGGTGGAGACCCAGTACTTC
CASSPSGARPVETQYF
>TRBJ2-1|NA|NA|TRBV18|13
TGTGCCAGCTCCTCCCCGAACACCAATGAGCAGTTCTTC
CASSSPNTNEQFF
>TRBJ2-5|TRBD1|few|TRBV7-2|14
TGTGCCAGCAGCTCAATACAGGGGGCGGAGACCCAGTACTTC
CASSSIQGAETQYF
>TRBJ2-3|TRBD1|NA|TRBV5-4|15
TGTGCCAGCAGCTTTGGACAGGGAAGCACAGATACGCAGTATTTT
CASSFGQGSTDTQYF
>TRBJ2-3|NA|NA|TRBV28|12
TGTGCCAGCTGGGCGGGGACAGATACGCAGTATTTT
CASWAGTDTQYF
>TRBJ2-3|NA|NA|TRBV11-2|14
TGTGCCAGCAGCTTAGGTTTGGGGACAGATACGCAGTATTTT
CASSLGLGTDTQYF
>TRBJ1-5|NA|NA|TRBV6-6|12
TGTGCCAGCAGGGTCTCGGATCAGCCCCAGCATTTT
CASRVSDQPQHF
>TRBJ2-3|TRBD2|NA|TRBV4-1|17
TGCGCCAGCAGCCAAGACCCCCTAGCGGGAGTGACAGATACGCAGTATTTT
CASSQDPLAGVTDTQYF
>TRBJ2-7|NA|NA|TRBV27|14
TGTGCCATCAGGACAGCGGTACAGAGATACGAGCAGTACTTC
CAIRTAVQRYEQYF
>TRBJ2-3|NA|NA|TRBV10-3|15
TGTGCCATCAGGAGCGACTACTCCAGCACAGATACGCAGTATTTT
CAIRSDYSSTDTQYF
>TRBJ2-7|NA|NA|TRBV9|15
TGTGCCAGCAGCGTAGTCCCCGTGTCGTCCTACGAGCAGTACTTC
CASSVVPVSSYEQYF
>TRBJ2-7|TRBD2|few|TRBV30|13
TGTGCCTGGGAAATAGCGGGAGGGTACGAGCAGTACTTC
CAWEIAGGYEQYF
>TRBJ1-1|NA|NA|TRBV5-4|12
TGTGCCAGCCGGGGGTTGAACACTGAAGCTTTCTTT
CASRGLNTEAFF
>TRBJ1-5|NA|few|TRBV30|12
TGTGCCTGGGGACAGTCCAGTCAGCCCCAGCATTTT
CAWGQSSQPQHF
>TRBJ2-3|NA|NA|TRBV7-9|16
TGTGCCAGCAGCTTAGGTGCCGCTGGATCTGTGGATACGCAGTATTTT
CASSLGAAGSVDTQYF
>TRBJ2-1|TRBD2|few|TRBV7-2|12
TGTGCCAGCAGCGTCCAGCGGGAGCCTTATTTCTTC
CASSVQREPYFF
>TRBJ2-7|NA|NA|TRBV7-9|12
TGTGCCAGCAGCTCGACTAGTTACGAGCAGTACTTC
CASSSTSYEQYF
>TRBJ2-3|NA|few|TRBV7-7|12
TGTGCCAGCAGCCCGTTCACAGATACGCAGTATTTT
CASSPFTDTQYF
>TRBJ1-1|NA|NA|TRBV28|15
TGTGCCAGCAGTTTATGGTCAGGGCAGAACACTGAAGCTTTCTTT
CASSLWSGQNTEAFF
>TRBJ2-7|NA|NA|TRBV7-9|14
TGTGCCAGCAACGAATTGGGGGGAAGTTACGAGCAGTACTTC
CASNELGGSYEQYF
>TRBJ2-3|NA|NA|TRBV30|12
TGTGCCTGGAGTACCAACACAGATACGCAGTATTTT
CAWSTNTDTQYF